The present TCR beta chain was sequenced within a study of blood T cell repertoires in COVID-19. The overall study: Acute and convalescent COVID-19 specimens originated in the United States, Italy and Spain. T cells, B-cell-depleted T cells, or PBMCs supplied cDNA or gDNA.

The CDR3 totals 13 residues. V lost 5 bases, J lost 6 bases, and 4 bases stayed unmatched. Germline V lookup: CDR1 SGHTA, CDR2 FQGNSA. Study processing details: Estimation of nucleated cell counts relied on the amplification of reference gene primers. The protocol was immunoSEQ multiplex PCR, while the TCRdb copy is restricted to in-frame clones and leaves out a portion. Clonal size and the V and J genes are those of that table, whereas D and trimming came from the DNA. The profile shows over 10,000 clones, just over 90% of them singletons. The sample taken for sequencing was peripheral blood. The chain links TRBV7-2 to TRBJ2-7; 10 nucleotides align to TRBD1. The receptor comes from a human donor in a cohort sampled during active COVID-19. In DNA form, the CDR3 reads TGTGCCAGCAGCACAGACAGGGGGCTCGAGCAGTACTTC. This sequence encodes CASSTDRGLEQYF.